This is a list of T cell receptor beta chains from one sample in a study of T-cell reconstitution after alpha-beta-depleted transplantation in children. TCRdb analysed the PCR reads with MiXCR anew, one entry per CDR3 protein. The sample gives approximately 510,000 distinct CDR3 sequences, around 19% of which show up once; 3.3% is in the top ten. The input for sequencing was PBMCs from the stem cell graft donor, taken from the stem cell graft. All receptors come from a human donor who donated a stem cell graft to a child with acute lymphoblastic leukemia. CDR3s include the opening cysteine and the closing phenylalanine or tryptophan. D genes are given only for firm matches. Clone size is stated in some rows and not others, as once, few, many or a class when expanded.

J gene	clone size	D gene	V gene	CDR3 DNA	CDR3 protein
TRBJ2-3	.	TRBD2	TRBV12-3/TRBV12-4	TGTGCCAGCAGTTCCCCAGAACTAGCGGGGGGACCCGATACGCAGTATTTT	CASSSPELAGGPDTQYF
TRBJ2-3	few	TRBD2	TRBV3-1	TGTGCCAGCAGCCAAGAGGTGGGACTAGCGGCAGATACGCAGTATTTT	CASSQEVGLAADTQYF
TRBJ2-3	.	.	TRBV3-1	TGTGCCAGCAGCGACATGGAGGGCCCGACAGATACGCAGTATTTT	CASSDMEGPTDTQYF
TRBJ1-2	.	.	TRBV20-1	TGCAGTGCTCAATGGTCGGGCAGTAACTATGGCTACACCTTC	CSAQWSGSNYGYTF
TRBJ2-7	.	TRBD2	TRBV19	TGTGCCAGTCAGAGGCTAGCGGGAGCACCCTACGAGCAGTACTTC	CASQRLAGAPYEQYF
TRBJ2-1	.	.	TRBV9	TGTGCCAGCAGCTCCCTCCGGACGGTTAACAATGAGCAGTTCTTC	CASSSLRTVNNEQFF
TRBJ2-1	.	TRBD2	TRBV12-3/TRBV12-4	TGTGCCAGCAGTTTACTAGCGGGAGGGCCTGGGAATGAGCAGTTCTTC	CASSLLAGGPGNEQFF
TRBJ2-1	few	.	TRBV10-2	TGCGCCAGCAGTGAAAATATGGGTGGCGAGCAGTTCTTC	CASSENMGGEQFF
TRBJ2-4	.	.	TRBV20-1	TGCAGTGCCCCGGTGGGTTCGGCGAACATTCAGTACTTC	CSAPVGSANIQYF
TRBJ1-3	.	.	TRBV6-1	TGTGCCAGCCGGGCGGCCAGCTCTGGAAACACCATATATTTT	CASRAASSGNTIYF
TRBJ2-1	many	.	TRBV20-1	TGCAGTGAGGCTGGAGGTCGTACCTACAATGAGCAGTTCTTC	CSEAGGRTYNEQFF
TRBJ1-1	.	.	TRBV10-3	TGTGCCATCACTGGGACGGAGAACACTGAAGCTTTCTTT	CAITGTENTEAFF
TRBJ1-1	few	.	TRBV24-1	TGTGCCACCAGTGTCGGGGGCGCTGGGCGGAACACTGAAGCTTTCTTT	CATSVGGAGRNTEAFF
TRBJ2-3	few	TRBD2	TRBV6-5	TGTGCCAGCAGTTACGCCGGGACTAGCGGGAGCACAGATACGCAGTATTTT	CASSYAGTSGSTDTQYF
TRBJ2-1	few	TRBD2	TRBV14	TGTGCCAGCAGCCACGGGACTAGCGGAGCCAATGAGCAGTTCTTC	CASSHGTSGANEQFF
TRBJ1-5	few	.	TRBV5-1	TGCGCCAGCAGCTTGACTGGGGTAAATCAGCCCCAGCATTTT	CASSLTGVNQPQHF
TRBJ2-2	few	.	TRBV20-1	TGCAGTGCTATGAGATCAGGCGTGGAGCTGTTTTTT	CSAMRSGVELFF